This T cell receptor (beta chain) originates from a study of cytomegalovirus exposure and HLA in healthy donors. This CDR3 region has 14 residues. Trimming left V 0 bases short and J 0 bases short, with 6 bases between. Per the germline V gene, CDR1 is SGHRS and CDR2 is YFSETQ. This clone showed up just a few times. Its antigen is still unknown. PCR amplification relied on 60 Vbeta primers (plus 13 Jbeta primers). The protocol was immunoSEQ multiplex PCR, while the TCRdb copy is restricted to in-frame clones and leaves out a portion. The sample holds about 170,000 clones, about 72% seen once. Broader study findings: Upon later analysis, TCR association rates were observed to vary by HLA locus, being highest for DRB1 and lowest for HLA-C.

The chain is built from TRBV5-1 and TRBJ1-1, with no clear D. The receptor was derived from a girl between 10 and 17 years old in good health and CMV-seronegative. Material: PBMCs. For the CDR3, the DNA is TGCGCCAGCAGCTTGGACCCGGTGAACACTGAAGCTTTCTTT. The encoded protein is CASSLDPVNTEAFF.